A single sample is the source of the 15 T cell receptor beta chains below, sequenced in a study of T-cell reconstitution after alpha-beta-depleted transplantation in children. A TCRbeta library incorporating unique molecular identifiers was prepared. TCRdb independently ran MiXCR on the PCR reads; one entry per CDR3 protein. The table shows 280,000 or so distinct CDR3 sequences, with 11% occurring only once. The sample in question was peripheral blood, obtained 180 days after TCRalphabeta/CD19-depleted stem cell transplant. The receptors derive from a male patient aged 2-9 years who had a stem cell transplant for chronic granulomatous disease, so the T cells may come from the graft donor.

This clonotype was detected many times. The chain employs TRBV4-1 and TRBJ2-5; D gene uncertain. CDR3 size: 15 residues. Trimming shortened V by 3 bases and J by 6 bases, and 17 bases separated the two germline ends. Germline V lookup: CDR1 MGHRA, CDR2 YSYEKL. The CDR3, as DNA: TGCGCCAGCAGCCACCTCTTTTTAGGACCTCAGACCCAGTACTTC. This gives the protein CASSHLFLGPQTQYF.

This clonotype came up many times. CDR3 sequence: CSVAGGRASLHNEQFF. The CDR3 DNA reads TGCAGCGTTGCTGGCGGGAGGGCTTCTCTTCACAATGAGCAGTTCTTC. V and J are TRBV29-1 and TRBJ2-1, with TRBD2 matching over 9 bases. CDR3 length: 16 amino acids. J was trimmed by 5 bases and V by 4 bases; bases with no gene match: 12. Looked up from germline, CDR1 is SQVTM and CDR2 is ANQGSEA.

The genes are TRBV12-3 or TRBV12-4 and TRBJ2-1; 9 bases map to TRBD2. The CDR3 loop spans 16 amino acids. The V and J ends lost 3 bases and 7 bases, in that order; junction bases with no gene match: 10. In DNA, the CDR3 is TGTGCCAGCAGTTTCCGCCCAGCGGGGGGAAGGAATGAGCAGTTCTTC. This gives the protein CASSFRPAGGRNEQFF.

In this sample, this clonotype turned up many times. The chain employs TRBV12-3 or TRBV12-4 and TRBJ2-3; 7 bases are a match to TRBD1. CDR3 length: 14 amino acids. V was pared by 3 bases and J by 5 bases, with 5 bases of the junction left unmatched. The CDR3 here is CASSLVGGGDTQYF. The CDR3 DNA is TGTGCCAGCAGTTTGGTAGGGGGCGGAGATACGCAGTATTTT.

Many counts were recorded for this clonotype. The V call is TRBV3-1, the J call TRBJ2-5; D possibly corresponds to TRBD2 (5 bases). V shed 4 bases and J shed 5 bases, with 14 bases lying between them. The CDR3 loop spans 14 amino acids. The germline gives CDR1 LGHDT, CDR2 YNNKEL (reference sequence). This CDR3 reads CASSRLGGRETQYF. The DNA for the CDR3 is TGTGCCAGCAGCCGTCTTGGCGGGCGCGAGACCCAGTACTTC.

Points on this clonotype: This may be a read error, as it is one base from a much larger clone. This sequence joins TRBV7-6 and TRBJ2-1; TRBD2 matches 7 bases. Germline trimming cut 1 base from V and 5 bases from J; bases unmatched to any gene: 5. Germline V gives CDR1 SGHVS, CDR2 FNYEAQ. This CDR3 is built from 15 residues. The CDR3 loop reads CASSLDPSGNNEQFF. The CDR3 region has the DNA TGTGCCAGCAGCTTAGATCCTAGCGGAAACAATGAGCAGTTCTTC.

This clonotype has ten or more counts. The V gene is TRBV12-3 or TRBV12-4, the J gene TRBJ2-7, with a possible D match to TRBD1 (6 bases). This CDR3 comprises 14 residues. The V and J ends lost 6 bases and 3 bases respectively, with 15 bases between them. CDR3: CASRLRQEIYEQYF. DNA of the CDR3: TGTGCCAGCAGACTTAGACAGGAGATCTACGAGCAGTACTTC.

This clonotype has a count of ten or more. J is TRBJ2-1 and V is TRBV12-3 or TRBV12-4; the D is unclear. With 1 base removed from V and 9 bases from J, the gap between germline ends came to 7 bases. The CDR3 is 12 amino acids. The CDR3 nucleotides read TGTGCCAGCAGTTTAGGAGGAGTTGAGCAGTTCTTC. Its protein is CASSLGGVEQFF.

In this sample, this clonotype turned up many times. The chain employs TRBV25-1 and TRBJ2-3, with 11 bases fitting TRBD2. The J segment lost 0 bases and the V segment lost 2 bases, leaving 7 bases of the junction unmatched. Germline V gene data show CDR1 as MGHDK and CDR2 as SYGVNS. This CDR3 comprises 18 residues. CDR3: CASSEAPLAGASTDTQYF. As DNA, the CDR3 is TGTGCCAGCAGTGAAGCCCCACTAGCGGGAGCGAGCACAGATACGCAGTATTTT.

The table lists this clonotype with a count of one. The chain has TRBV6-4 and TRBJ2-3; TRBD2 is a possible D gene (5 bases). This CDR3 has 19 residues. The ends were cut back, 4 bases at V and 0 bases at J, with 23 bases in the middle. The germline V gene encodes CDR1 MRHNA and CDR2 SNTAGT. The CDR3 is CASSALRTLRARSTDTQYF. The CDR3 DNA reads TGTGCCAGCAGTGCGTTAAGAACGTTGCGGGCCAGAAGCACAGATACGCAGTATTTT.

The table lists this clonotype with many counts. V usage is TRBV24-1 and J usage is TRBJ2-5, with D maybe TRBD1 (5 bases). This CDR3 contains 15 residues. The V and J ends lost 6 bases and 0 bases respectively, with 13 bases between them. Germline values: CDR1 KGHDR, CDR2 SFDVKD. In DNA form, the CDR3 reads TGTGCCACCAGTCGAGGCAACAGGTACCAAGAGACCCAGTACTTC. Protein sequence: CATSRGNRYQETQYF.

This clonotype was counted at least ten times. The chain employs TRBV5-5 and TRBJ2-1; D is undetermined. CDR1 is SGHKS, CDR2 YYEKEE, per germline (reference sequence). V lost 0 bases and J 8 bases, leaving 9 bases between the germline ends. The CDR3 runs 13 residues. CDR3 nucleotides: TGTGCCAGCAGCTTGGGCACAGAGGATGAGCAGTTCTTC. Its protein is CASSLGTEDEQFF.

This clonotype was observed at least ten times. This chain uses TRBV5-1 with TRBJ2-1; a weak D match, TRBD2 (6 bases). Deletions cut 7 bases from V and 8 bases from J, with 19 bases between. Germline V lookup: CDR1 SGHRS, CDR2 YFSETQ. CDR3 size: 14 residues. CDR3 region: CASRPPGLPDEQFF. The CDR3 DNA follows: TGCGCCAGCCGACCTCCGGGACTCCCAGATGAGCAGTTCTTC.

In this sample, this clonotype turned up many times. This chain uses TRBV24-1 with TRBJ2-1; TRBD2 agrees at 7 bases. The CDR3 totals 15 residues. Germline V gene lookup returns CDR1 KGHDR and CDR2 SFDVKD. V shed 9 bases and J 4 bases; nucleotides not matched to a gene: 11. The CDR3 bases are TGTGCCACCCAAAATGGGGGGGAGGGTTACAATGAGCAGTTCTTC. Encoded protein: CATQNGGEGYNEQFF.

This clonotype was seen at least ten times. The rearrangement joins TRBV7-3 to TRBJ2-3, with a weak D call TRBD2 (6 bases). Germline loops: CDR1 SGHTA, CDR2 FQGTGA. V was cut by 0 bases and J by 6 bases, with 13 bases left in between. The CDR3 runs to 15 residues. This CDR3 reads CASSLTSGLQDTQYF. CDR3 sequence (DNA): TGTGCCAGCAGCTTAACGTCGGGACTCCAGGATACGCAGTATTTT.